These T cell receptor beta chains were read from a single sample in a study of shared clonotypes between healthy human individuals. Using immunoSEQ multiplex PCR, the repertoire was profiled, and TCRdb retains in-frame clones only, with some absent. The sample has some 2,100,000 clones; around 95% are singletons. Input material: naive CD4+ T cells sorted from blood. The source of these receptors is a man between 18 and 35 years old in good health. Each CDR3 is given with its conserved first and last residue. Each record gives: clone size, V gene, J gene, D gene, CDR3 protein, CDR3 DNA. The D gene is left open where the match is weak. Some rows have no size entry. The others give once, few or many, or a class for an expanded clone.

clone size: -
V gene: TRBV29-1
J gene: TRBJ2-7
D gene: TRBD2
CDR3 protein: CSVTSGTYEQYF
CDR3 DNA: TGCAGCGTTACTAGCGGGACCTACGAGCAGTACTTC

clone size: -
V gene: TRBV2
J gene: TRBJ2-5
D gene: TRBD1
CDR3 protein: CASSYRGNGETQYF
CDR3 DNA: TGTGCCAGCAGCTACAGGGGGAATGGAGAGACCCAGTACTTC

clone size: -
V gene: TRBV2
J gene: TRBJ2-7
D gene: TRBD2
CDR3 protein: CASSEAPRGEGRSYEQYF
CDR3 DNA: TGTGCCAGCAGTGAAGCCCCTCGGGGGGAGGGCCGGTCCTACGAGCAGTACTTC

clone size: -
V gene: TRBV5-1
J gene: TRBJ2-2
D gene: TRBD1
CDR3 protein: CASSSGTGTNTGELFF
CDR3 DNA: TGCGCCAGCAGCTCCGGGACAGGGACGAACACCGGGGAGCTGTTTTTT

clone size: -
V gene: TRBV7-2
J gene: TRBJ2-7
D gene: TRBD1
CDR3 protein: CASSLWTGGSSYEQYF
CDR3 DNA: TGTGCCAGCAGCCTCTGGACAGGGGGTAGCTCCTACGAGCAGTACTTC

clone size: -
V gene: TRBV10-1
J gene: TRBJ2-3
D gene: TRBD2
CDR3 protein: CASSERRGGLDTQYF
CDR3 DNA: TGCGCCAGCAGTGAGCGGCGGGGGGGCCTAGATACGCAGTATTTT

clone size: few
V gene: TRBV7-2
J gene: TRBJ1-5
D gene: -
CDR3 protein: CASSSQGNQPQHF
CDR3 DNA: TGTGCCAGCAGCTCACAGGGAAATCAGCCCCAGCATTTT

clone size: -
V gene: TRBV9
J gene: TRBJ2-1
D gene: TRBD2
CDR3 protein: CASSASGRLDNEQFF
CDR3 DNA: TGTGCCAGCAGCGCTAGCGGGAGATTAGACAATGAGCAGTTCTTC

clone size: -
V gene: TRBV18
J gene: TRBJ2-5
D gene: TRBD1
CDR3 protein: CASSRGGFQETQYF
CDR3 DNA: TGTGCCAGCTCACGAGGGGGCTTCCAAGAGACCCAGTACTTC

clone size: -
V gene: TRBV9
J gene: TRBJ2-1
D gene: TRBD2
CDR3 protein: CASSVASGRGYNEQFF
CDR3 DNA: TGTGCCAGCAGCGTAGCTAGCGGGAGGGGCTACAATGAGCAGTTCTTC

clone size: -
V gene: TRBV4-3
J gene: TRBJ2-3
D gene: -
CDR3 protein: CASSPRGVGPDTQYF
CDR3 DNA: TGCGCCAGCAGCCCCCGGGGAGTAGGGCCAGATACGCAGTATTTT

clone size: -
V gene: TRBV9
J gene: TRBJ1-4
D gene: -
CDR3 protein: CASSPNSGTNEKLFF
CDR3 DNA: TGTGCCAGCTCCCCGAACTCAGGGACTAATGAAAAACTGTTTTTT

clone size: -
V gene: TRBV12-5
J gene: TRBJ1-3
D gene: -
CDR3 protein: CASGPFRDGGNTIYF
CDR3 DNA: TGTGCTAGTGGTCCTTTCAGGGATGGCGGAAACACCATATATTTT

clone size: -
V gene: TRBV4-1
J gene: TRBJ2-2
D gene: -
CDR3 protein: CASSQETHTGELFF
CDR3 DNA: TGCGCCAGCAGCCAAGAGACCCACACCGGGGAGCTGTTTTTT

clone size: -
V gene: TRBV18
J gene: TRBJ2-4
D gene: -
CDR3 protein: CASSPPGLTAKNIQYF
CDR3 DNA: TGTGCCAGCTCACCACCGGGACTCACAGCCAAAAACATTCAGTACTTC

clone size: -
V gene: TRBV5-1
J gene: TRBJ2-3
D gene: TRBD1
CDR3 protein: CASSLTGARTDTQYF
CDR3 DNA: TGCGCCAGCAGCCTAACAGGGGCCCGCACAGATACGCAGTATTTT

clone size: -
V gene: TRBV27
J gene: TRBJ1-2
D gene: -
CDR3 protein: CASSLSPGVYGYTF
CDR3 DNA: TGTGCCAGCAGTTTATCCCCAGGGGTCTATGGCTACACCTTC

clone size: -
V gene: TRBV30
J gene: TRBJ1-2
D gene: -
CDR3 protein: CAWSPSTGGYTF
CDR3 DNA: TGTGCCTGGAGTCCATCCACCGGGGGCTACACCTTC

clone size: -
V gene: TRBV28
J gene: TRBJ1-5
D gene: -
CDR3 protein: CASNPGGNNQPQHF
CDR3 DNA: TGTGCCAGCAACCCGGGAGGGAACAATCAGCCCCAGCATTTT

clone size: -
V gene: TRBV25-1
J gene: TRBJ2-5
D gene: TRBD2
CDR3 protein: CASSELGWRGGTETQYF
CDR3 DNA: TGTGCCAGCAGTGAATTGGGGTGGCGGGGGGGCACGGAGACCCAGTACTTC

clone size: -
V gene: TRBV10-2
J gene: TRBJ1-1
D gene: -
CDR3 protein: CASSAPRQHTEAFF
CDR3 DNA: TGCGCCAGCAGTGCCCCGCGGCAGCACACTGAAGCTTTCTTT

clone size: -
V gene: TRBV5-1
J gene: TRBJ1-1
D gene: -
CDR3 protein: CASSLERMNTEAFF
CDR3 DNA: TGCGCCAGCAGCTTAGAGCGGATGAACACTGAAGCTTTCTTT

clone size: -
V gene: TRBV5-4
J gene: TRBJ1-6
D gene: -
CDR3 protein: CASSLGGANSPLHF
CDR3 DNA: TGTGCCAGCAGCTTAGGCGGAGCTAATTCACCCCTCCACTTT

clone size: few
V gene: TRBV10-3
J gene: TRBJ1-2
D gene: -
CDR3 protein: CAISETGNYGYTF
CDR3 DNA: TGTGCCATCAGTGAGACAGGGAACTATGGCTACACCTTC

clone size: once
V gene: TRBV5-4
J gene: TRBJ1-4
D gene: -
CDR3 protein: CASSGSLATNEKLFF
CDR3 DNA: TGTGCCAGCAGCGGGTCCCTTGCAACTAATGAAAAACTGTTTTTT

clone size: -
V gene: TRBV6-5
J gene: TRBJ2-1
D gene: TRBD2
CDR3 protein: CASRPLAGGNNEQFF
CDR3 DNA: TGTGCCAGCAGGCCCCTGGCGGGGGGCAACAATGAGCAGTTCTTC

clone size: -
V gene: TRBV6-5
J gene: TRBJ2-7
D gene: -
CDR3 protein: CASSYSPGDYEQYF
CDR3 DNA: TGTGCCAGCAGTTACTCTCCAGGGGATTACGAGCAGTACTTC

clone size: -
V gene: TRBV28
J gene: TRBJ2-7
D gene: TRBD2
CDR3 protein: CASRSGNYEQYF
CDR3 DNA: TGTGCCAGCAGGAGCGGGAACTACGAGCAGTACTTC

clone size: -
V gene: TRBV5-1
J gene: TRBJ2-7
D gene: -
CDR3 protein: CASSLEQGRREQYF
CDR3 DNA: TGCGCCAGCAGCTTGGAACAGGGACGGCGCGAGCAGTACTTC

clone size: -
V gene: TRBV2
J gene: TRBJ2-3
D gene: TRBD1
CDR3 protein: CASSADRGTDTQYF
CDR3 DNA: TGTGCCAGCAGTGCGGACAGGGGCACAGATACGCAGTATTTT

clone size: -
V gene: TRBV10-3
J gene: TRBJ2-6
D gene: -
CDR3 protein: CAISESRSGANVLTF
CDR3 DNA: TGTGCCATCAGTGAGTCGCGCTCTGGGGCCAACGTCCTGACTTTC

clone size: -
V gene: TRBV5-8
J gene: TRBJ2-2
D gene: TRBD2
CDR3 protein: CASSSGLANTGELFF
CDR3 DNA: TGTGCCAGCAGCTCAGGACTAGCGAACACCGGGGAGCTGTTTTTT

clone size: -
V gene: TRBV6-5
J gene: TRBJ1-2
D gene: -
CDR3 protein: CASSYGGRRDGYTF
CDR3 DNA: TGTGCCAGCAGTTACGGGGGCCGCCGCGATGGCTACACCTTC

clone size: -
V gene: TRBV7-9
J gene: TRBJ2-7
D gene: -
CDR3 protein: CASSDRTYEQYF
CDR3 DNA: TGTGCCAGCAGTGACAGGACCTACGAGCAGTACTTC

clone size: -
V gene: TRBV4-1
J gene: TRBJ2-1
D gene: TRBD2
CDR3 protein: CASSAGLARTPRNEQFF
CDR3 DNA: TGCGCCAGCAGCGCGGGACTAGCGCGGACACCTCGGAATGAGCAGTTCTTC

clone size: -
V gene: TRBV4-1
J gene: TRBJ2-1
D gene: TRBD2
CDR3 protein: CASSQGTSGAYNEQFF
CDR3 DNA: TGCGCCAGCAGCCAGGGGACTAGCGGGGCCTACAATGAGCAGTTCTTC

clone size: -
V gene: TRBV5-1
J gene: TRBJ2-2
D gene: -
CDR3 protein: CASSLFGGNTGELFF
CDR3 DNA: TGCGCCAGCAGCTTGTTCGGGGGGAACACCGGGGAGCTGTTTTTT